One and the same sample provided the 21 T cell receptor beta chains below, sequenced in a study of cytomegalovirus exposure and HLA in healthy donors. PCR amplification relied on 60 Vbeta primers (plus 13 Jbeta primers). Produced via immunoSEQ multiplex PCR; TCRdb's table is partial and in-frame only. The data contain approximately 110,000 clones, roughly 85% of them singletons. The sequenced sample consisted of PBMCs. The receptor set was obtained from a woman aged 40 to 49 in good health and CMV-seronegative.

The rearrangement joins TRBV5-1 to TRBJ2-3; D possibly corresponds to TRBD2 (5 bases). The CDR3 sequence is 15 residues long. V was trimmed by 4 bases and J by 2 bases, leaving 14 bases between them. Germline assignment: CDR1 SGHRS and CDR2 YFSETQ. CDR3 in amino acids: CASSRLLESTDTQYF. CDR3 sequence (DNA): TGCGCCAGCAGCCGCTTACTAGAATCCACAGATACGCAGTATTTT.

In nucleotides, the CDR3 is TGTGCCAGCAGTGACAGGTACAGGAAAGCTAATGAAAAACTGTTTTTT. As protein: CASSDRYRKANEKLFF. The rearrangement links TRBV6-1 to TRBJ1-4; possible D gene TRBD1, 5 bases. Germline CDR1 is MNHNS and CDR2 is SASEGT. The germline V and J ends were trimmed by 3 bases and 3 bases, with 14 bases remaining between them. This CDR3 has 16 amino acids.

The CDR3 DNA follows: TGTGCCAGCAGTTTATCGGGACACCAGAACACTGAAGCTTTCTTT. This gives the protein CASSLSGHQNTEAFF. V and J are TRBV28 and TRBJ1-1, with a possible D match to TRBD1 (6 bases). This CDR3 has 15 residues. V lost 1 base, J lost 1 base, and 10 bases lay in between. The V gene's germline CDR1 is MDHEN and CDR2 SYDVKM.

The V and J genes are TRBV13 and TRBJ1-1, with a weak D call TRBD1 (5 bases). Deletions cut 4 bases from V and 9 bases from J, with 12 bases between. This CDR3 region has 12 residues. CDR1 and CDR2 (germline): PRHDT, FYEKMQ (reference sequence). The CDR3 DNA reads TGTGCCAGCAGCTCGGGACTGCCGAAAGCTTTCTTT. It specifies CASSSGLPKAFF.

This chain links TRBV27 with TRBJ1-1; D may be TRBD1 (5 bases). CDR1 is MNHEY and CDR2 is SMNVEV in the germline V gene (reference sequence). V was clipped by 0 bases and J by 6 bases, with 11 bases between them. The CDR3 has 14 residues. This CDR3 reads CASSLSSATAEAFF. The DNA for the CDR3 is TGTGCCAGCAGTTTATCATCCGCGACAGCTGAAGCTTTCTTT.

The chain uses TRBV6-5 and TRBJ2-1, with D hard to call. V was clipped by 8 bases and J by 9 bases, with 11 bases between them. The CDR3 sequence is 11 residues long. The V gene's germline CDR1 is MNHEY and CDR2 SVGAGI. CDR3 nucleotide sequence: TGTGCCAGCCTTAGTTTTGGTGAGCAGTTCTTC. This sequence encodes CASLSFGEQFF.

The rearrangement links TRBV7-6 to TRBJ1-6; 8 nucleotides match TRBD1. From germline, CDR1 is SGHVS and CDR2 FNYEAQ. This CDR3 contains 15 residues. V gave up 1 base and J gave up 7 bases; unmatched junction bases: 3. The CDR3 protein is CASSLVGTGNSPLHF. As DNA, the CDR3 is TGTGCCAGCAGCTTAGTTGGGACAGGAAATTCACCCCTCCACTTT.

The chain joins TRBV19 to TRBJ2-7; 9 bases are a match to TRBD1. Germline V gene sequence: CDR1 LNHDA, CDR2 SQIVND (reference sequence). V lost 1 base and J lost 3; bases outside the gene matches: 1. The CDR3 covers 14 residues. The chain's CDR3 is CASSIGQGVYEQYF. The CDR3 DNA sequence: TGTGCCAGTAGTATAGGACAGGGGGTCTACGAGCAGTACTTC.

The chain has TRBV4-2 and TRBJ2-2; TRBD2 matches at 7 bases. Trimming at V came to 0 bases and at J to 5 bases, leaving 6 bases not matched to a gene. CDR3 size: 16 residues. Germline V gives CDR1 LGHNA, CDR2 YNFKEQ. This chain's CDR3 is CASSQEATSVTGELFF. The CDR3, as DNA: TGTGCCAGCAGCCAAGAGGCAACTAGCGTTACCGGGGAGCTGTTTTTT.

CDR3 sequence: CASSPRTRSGTDTQYF. CDR3 coding DNA: TGTGCCAGCAGCCCCCGGACTAGAAGTGGGACAGATACGCAGTATTTT. The gene calls are TRBV9 and TRBJ2-3; 7 nucleotides agree with TRBD2. With 4 bases clipped from V and 3 bases from J, the junction kept 11 bases outside the gene matches. Per germline, CDR1 SGDLS and CDR2 YYNGEE. This CDR3 is 16 amino acids long.

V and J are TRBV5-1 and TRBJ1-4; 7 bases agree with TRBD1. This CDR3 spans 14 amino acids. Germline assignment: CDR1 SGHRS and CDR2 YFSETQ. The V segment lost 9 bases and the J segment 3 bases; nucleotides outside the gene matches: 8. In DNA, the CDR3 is TGCGCCACCGCGTCCGGGACAGCTAATGAAAAACTGTTTTTT. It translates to CATASGTANEKLFF.

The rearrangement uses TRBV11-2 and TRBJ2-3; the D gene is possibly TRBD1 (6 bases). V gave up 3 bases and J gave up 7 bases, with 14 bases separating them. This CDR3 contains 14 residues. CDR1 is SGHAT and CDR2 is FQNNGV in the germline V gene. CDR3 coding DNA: TGTGCCAGCAGCTTTCGTGGGGGCCTGAATACGCAGTATTTT. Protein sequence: CASSFRGGLNTQYF.

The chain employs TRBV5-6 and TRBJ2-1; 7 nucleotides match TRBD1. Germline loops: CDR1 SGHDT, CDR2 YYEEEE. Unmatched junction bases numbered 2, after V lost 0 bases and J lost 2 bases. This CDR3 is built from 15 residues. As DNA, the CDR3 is TGTGCCAGCAGCTTGGGGGGGACAGCCTACAATGAGCAGTTCTTC. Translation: CASSLGGTAYNEQFF.

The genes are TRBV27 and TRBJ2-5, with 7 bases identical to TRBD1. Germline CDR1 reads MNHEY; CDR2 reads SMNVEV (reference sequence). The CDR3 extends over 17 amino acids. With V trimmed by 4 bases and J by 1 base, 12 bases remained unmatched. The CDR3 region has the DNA TGTGCCAGCAGTTATCACAGGGGCTTGGGCGGCCAAGAGACCCAGTACTTC. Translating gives CASSYHRGLGGQETQYF.

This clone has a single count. The CDR3 loop reads CASSDRFLNTEAFF. CDR3 in DNA: TGTGCCAGTAGTGACAGATTCCTGAACACTGAAGCTTTCTTT. The chain employs TRBV19 and TRBJ1-1, with D possibly matching TRBD1 (5 bases). The length of the CDR3 is 14 residues. V lost 5 bases to trimming and J lost 0 bases, with 10 bases between them. In germline, CDR1 is LNHDA, CDR2 SQIVND (reference sequence).

The CDR3 DNA reads TGTGCCAGCTCAGATACCGGGACAGGGGAAGCCACCCTCCACTTT. Encoded protein: CASSDTGTGEATLHF. The chain links TRBV18 to TRBJ1-6, with TRBD1 matching over 10 bases. This CDR3 is 15 amino acids long. V was pared by 5 bases and J by 14 bases, with 12 bases of the junction left unmatched. Germline CDR1 and CDR2: KGHSH and LQKENI.

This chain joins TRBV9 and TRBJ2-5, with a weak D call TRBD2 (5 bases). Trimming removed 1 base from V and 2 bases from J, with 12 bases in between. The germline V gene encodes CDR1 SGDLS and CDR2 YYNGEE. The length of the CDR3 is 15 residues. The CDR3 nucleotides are TGTGCCAGCAGCGTACTCCAGGACTTTCAAGAGACCCAGTACTTC. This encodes CASSVLQDFQETQYF.

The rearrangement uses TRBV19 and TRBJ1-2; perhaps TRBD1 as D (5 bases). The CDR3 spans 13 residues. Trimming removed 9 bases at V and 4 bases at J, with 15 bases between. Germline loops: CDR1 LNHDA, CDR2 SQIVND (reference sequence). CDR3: CASGDFEGYGYTF. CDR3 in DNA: TGTGCCAGCGGGGACTTCGAGGGCTATGGCTACACCTTC. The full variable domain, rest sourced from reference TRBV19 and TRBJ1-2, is DGGITQSPKYLFRKEGQNVTLSCEQNLNHDAMYWYRQDPGQGLRLIYYSQIVNDFQKGDIAEGYSVSREKKESFPLTVTSAQKNPTAFYLCASGDFEGYGYTFGSGTRLTVV.

DNA of the CDR3: TGTGCCAGCAGCCGGGTGGCAACTAATGAAAAACTGTTTTTT. Protein sequence: CASSRVATNEKLFF. The gene calls are TRBV5-5 and TRBJ1-4; no clear D gene. This CDR3 region has 14 residues. With 4 bases removed from V and 0 bases from J, the gap between germline ends came to 7 bases. CDR1 and CDR2 from the germline V gene are SGHKS and YYEKEE (reference sequence).

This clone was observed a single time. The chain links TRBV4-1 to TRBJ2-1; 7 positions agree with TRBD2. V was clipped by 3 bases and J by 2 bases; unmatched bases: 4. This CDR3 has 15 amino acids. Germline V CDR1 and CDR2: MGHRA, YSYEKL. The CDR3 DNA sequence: TGCGCCAGCAGCCACCGAGGACTAGCCTACAATGAGCAGTTCTTC. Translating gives CASSHRGLAYNEQFF.

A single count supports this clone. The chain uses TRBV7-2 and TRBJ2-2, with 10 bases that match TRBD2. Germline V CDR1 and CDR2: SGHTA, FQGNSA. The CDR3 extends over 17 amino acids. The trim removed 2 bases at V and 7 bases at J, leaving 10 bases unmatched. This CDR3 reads CASSLIPIAGGYGELFF. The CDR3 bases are TGTGCCAGCAGCTTAATCCCAATAGCGGGAGGCTACGGGGAGCTGTTTTTT.